There are many counts of the clone carrying this TCR beta chain. Its antigen is currently unknown. The read ends 3 residues early relative to the CDR3; the germline J gene fills the gap. V lost 4 bases and J lost 3, with 7 bases in between. Germline V gene sequence: CDR1 SGHTA, CDR2 FQGNSA. This CDR3 has 12 residues. The data originate from a study of T cell clonality in common variable immunodeficiency. Study results and limitations: Repertoire-complication correlations in CVID were limited by patient heterogeneity.

CVID and control samples used equivalent genomic DNA input. TCRdb's copy holds only in-frame clones and misses some; the assay was immunoSEQ multiplex PCR. Observed in the sample are tens of thousands of clones, none of them singletons. Sequenced: peripheral blood mononuclear cells. The rearrangement links TRBV7-2 to TRBJ2-7; TRBD2 might be the D (5 bases). This TCR was recovered from a person between 18 and 75 years old in good health. Incomplete CDR3 DNA: TGTGCCAGCAGCTCCGGACTCTACGAG. Translated, it gives CASSSGLYE. The whole CDR3 sequence is CASSSGLYEQYF.